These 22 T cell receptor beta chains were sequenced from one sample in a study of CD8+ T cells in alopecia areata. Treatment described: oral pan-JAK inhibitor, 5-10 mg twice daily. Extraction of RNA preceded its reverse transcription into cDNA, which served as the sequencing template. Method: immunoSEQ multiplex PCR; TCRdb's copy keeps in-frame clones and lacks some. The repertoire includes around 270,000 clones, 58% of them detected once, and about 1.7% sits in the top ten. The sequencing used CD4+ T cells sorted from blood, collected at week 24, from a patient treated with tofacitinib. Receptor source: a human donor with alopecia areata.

CDR3 sequence reads: CSALTGVNTEAFF. For the CDR3, the DNA is TGCAGCGCCCTGACAGGGGTTAACACTGAAGCTTTCTTT. The chain recombines TRBV29-1 with TRBJ1-1; 8 bases align to TRBD1. CDR1 is SQVTM and CDR2 is ANQGSEA in the germline V gene. CDR3 length equals 13 residues. J was trimmed by 2 bases and V by 7 bases; bases with no gene match: 6.

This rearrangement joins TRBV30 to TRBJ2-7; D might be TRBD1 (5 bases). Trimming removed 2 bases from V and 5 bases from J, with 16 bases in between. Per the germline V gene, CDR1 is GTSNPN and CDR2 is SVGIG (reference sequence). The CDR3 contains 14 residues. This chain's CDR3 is CAWSPQGFRNEQYF. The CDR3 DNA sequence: TGTGCCTGGAGTCCTCAGGGATTTAGGAACGAGCAGTACTTC.

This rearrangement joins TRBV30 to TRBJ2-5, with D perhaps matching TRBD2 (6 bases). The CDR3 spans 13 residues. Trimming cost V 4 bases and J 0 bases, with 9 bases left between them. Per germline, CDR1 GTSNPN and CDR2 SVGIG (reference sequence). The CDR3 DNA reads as TGTGCCTGGAATCGGGGGAACCAAGAGACCCAGTACTTC. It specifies CAWNRGNQETQYF.

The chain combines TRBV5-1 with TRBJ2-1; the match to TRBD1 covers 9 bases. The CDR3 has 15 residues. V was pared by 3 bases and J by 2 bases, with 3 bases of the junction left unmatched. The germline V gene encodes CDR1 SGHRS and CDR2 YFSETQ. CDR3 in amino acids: CASSSGTGTYNEQFF. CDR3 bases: TGCGCCAGCAGCTCCGGGACAGGGACCTACAATGAGCAGTTCTTC.

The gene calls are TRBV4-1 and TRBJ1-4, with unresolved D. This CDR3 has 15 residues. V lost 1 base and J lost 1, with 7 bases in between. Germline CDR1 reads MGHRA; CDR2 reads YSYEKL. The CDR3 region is CASSQGSGTNEKLFF. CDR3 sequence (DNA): TGCGCCAGCAGCCAAGGGTCAGGAACTAATGAAAAACTGTTTTTT.

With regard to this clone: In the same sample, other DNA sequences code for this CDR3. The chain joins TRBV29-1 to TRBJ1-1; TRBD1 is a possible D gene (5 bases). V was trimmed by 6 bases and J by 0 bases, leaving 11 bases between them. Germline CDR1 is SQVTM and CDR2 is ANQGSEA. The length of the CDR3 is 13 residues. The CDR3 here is CSVKGRMNTEAFF. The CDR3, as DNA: TGCAGCGTCAAGGGGAGAATGAACACTGAAGCTTTCTTT. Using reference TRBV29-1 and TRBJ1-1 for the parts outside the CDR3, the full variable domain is SAVISQKPSRDICQRGTSLTIQCQVDSQVTMMFWYRQQPGQSLTLIATANQGSEATYESGFVIDKFPISRPNLTFSTLTVSNMSPEDSSIYLCSVKGRMNTEAFFGQGTRLTVV.

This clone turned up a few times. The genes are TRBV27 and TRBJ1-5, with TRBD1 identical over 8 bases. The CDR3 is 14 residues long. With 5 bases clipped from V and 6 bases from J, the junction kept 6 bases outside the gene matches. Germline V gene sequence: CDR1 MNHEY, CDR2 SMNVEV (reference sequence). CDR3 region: CASSPTGVGQPQHF. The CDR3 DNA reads TGTGCCAGCAGTCCGACAGGGGTGGGTCAGCCCCAGCATTTT.

The CDR3 DNA sequence: TGCAGCCCTGTACAGGGAATGGAGACTGGAAACACCATATATTTT. It is translated as CSPVQGMETGNTIYF. The rearrangement uses TRBV29-1 and TRBJ1-3, with TRBD1 as a possible D gene (6 bases). The germline gives CDR1 SQVTM, CDR2 ANQGSEA. V was clipped by 8 bases and J by 2 bases, with 19 bases between them. The CDR3 contains 15 residues.

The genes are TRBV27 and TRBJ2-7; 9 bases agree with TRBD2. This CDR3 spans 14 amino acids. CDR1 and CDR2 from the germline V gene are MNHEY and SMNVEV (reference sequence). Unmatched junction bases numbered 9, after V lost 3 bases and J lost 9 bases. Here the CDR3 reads CASSFRAGGLVQYF. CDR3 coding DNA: TGTGCCAGCAGTTTTCGCGCGGGGGGGCTCGTGCAGTACTTC.

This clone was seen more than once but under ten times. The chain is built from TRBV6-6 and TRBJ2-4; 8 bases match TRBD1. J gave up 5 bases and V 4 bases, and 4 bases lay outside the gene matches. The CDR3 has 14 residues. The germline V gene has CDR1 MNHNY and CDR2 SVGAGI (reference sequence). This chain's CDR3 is CASSSGTGQNIQYF. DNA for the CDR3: TGTGCCAGCAGTTCCGGGACAGGACAAAACATTCAGTACTTC.

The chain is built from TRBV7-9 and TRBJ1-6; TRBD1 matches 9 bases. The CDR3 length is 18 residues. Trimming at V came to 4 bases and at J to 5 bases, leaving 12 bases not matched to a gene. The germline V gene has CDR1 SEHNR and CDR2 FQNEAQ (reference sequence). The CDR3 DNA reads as TGTGCCAGCAGCTCCAGCCCTCGACAGGGGGTGGATAATTCACCCCTCCACTTT. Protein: CASSSSPRQGVDNSPLHF.

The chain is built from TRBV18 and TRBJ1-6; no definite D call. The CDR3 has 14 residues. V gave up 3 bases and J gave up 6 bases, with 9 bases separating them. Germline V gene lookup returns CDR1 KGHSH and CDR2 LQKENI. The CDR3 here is CASSPLGSNSPLHF. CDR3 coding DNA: TGTGCCAGCTCACCCCTAGGATCTAATTCACCCCTCCACTTT. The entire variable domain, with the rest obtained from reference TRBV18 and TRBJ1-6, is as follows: NAGVMQNPRHLVRRRGQEARLRCSPMKGHSHVYWYRQLPEEGLKFMVYLQKENIIDESGMPKERFSAEFPKEGPSILRIQQVVRGDSAAYFCASSPLGSNSPLHFGNGTRLTVT.

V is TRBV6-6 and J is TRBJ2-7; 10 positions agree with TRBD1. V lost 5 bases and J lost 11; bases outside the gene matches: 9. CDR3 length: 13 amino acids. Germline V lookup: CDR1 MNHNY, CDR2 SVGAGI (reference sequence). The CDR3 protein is CASSRSGQGLEYF. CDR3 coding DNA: TGTGCCAGCAGTAGGTCGGGACAGGGGCTGGAGTACTTC.

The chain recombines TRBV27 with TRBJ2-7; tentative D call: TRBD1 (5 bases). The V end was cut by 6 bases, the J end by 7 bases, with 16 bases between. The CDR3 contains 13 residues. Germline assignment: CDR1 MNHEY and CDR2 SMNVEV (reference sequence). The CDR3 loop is CASSELGRREQYF. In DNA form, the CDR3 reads TGTGCCAGCAGCGAGTTGGGGCGACGGGAGCAGTACTTC.

The CDR3 coding sequence is TGTGCCAGCAGCTTAACTGGACGGAGTGAAGCTTTCTTT. It codes for CASSLTGRSEAFF. The V call is TRBV7-3, the J call TRBJ1-1; D is undetermined. Germline V gene data show CDR1 as SGHTA and CDR2 as FQGTGA. This CDR3 spans 13 amino acids. V was trimmed by 0 bases and J by 7 bases, leaving 9 bases between them.

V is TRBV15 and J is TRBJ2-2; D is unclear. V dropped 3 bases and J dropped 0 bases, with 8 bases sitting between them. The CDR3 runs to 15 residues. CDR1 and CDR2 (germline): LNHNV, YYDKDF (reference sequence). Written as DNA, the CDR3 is TGTGCCACCAGCAGCATGACACCGAACACCGGGGAGCTGTTTTTT. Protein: CATSSMTPNTGELFF.

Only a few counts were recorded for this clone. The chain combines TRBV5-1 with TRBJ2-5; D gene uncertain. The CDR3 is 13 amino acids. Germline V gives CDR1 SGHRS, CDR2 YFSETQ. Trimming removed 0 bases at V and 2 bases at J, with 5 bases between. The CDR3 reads CASSLGLQETQYF. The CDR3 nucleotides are TGCGCCAGCAGCTTGGGGCTTCAAGAGACCCAGTACTTC. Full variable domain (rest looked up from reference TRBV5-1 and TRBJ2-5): KAGVTQTPRYLIKTRGQQVTLSCSPISGHRSVSWYQQTPGQGLQFLFEYFSETQRNKGNFPGRFSGRQFSNSRSEMNVSTLELGDSALYLCASSLGLQETQYFGPGTRLLVL.

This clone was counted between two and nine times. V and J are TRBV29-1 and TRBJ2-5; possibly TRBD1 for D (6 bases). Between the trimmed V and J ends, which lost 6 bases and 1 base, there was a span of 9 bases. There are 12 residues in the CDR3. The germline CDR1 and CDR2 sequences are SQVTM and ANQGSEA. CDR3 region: CSVGQSQETQYF. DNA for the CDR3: TGCAGCGTCGGACAGAGCCAAGAGACCCAGTACTTC.

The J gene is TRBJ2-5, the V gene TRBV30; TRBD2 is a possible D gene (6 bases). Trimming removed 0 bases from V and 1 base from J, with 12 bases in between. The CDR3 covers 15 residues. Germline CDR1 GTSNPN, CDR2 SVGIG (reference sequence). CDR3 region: CAWSVHKGGQETQYF. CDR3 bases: TGTGCCTGGAGTGTACACAAGGGAGGCCAAGAGACCCAGTACTTC.

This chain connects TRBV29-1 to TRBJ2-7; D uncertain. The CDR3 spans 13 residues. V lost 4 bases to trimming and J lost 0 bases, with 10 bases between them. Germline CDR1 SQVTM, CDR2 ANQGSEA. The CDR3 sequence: CSVAWTVSYEQYF. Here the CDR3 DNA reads TGCAGCGTTGCCTGGACGGTCTCCTACGAGCAGTACTTC.

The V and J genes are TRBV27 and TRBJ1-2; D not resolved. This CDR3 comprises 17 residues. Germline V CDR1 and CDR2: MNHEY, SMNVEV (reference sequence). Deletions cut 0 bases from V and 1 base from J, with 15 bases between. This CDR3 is CASSLSPGPIINYGYTF. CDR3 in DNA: TGTGCCAGCAGTTTATCGCCAGGCCCGATTATTAACTATGGCTACACCTTC.

The CDR3 spells CASQGSTGELFF. The CDR3, as DNA: TGCGCCAGCCAGGGGAGCACCGGGGAGCTGTTTTTT. The rearrangement uses TRBV4-1 and TRBJ2-2; TRBD1 might be the D (6 bases). Germline lookup yields CDR1 MGHRA and CDR2 YSYEKL. Trimming took 8 bases from V and 4 from J, leaving 8 bases between them. The length of the CDR3 is 12 residues.